This T cell receptor (beta chain) appears in the sequencing data of a study of early T cells in non-severe SARS-CoV-2 infection. Individual cDNA molecules were tagged with unique molecular identifiers, the study reported. A single record per CDR3 protein comes from TCRdb applying MiXCR to the 5' RACE reads. The repertoire holds over 85,000 distinct CDR3 sequences, with 10% to 15% as singletons. The trim removed 5 bases at V and 2 bases at J, leaving 9 bases unmatched. The CDR3 runs to 15 residues. This TCR derives from an adult who was a healthcare worker with PCR-confirmed SARS-CoV-2 infection or an uninfected control (not recorded which). Sequencing used whole blood, obtained at baseline. V and J are TRBV12-3 or TRBV12-4 and TRBJ2-7; TRBD2 matches 7 bases. CDR3 in amino acids: CASSLLGGDTYEQYF. Here the CDR3 DNA reads TGTGCCAGCAGTCTCCTTGGGGGGGATACCTACGAGCAGTACTTC.